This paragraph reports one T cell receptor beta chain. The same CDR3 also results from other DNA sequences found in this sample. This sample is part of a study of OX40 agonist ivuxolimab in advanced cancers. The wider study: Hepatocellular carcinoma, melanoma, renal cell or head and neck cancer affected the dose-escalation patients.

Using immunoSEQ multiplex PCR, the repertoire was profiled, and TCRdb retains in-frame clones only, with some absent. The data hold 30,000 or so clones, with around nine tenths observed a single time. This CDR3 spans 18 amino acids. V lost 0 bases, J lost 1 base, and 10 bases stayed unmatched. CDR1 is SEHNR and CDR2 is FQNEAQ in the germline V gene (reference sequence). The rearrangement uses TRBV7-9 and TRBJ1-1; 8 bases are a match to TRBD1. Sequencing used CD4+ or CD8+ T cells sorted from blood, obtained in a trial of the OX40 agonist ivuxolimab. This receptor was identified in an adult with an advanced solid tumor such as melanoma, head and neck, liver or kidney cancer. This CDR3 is CASSLALSLDRENTEAFF. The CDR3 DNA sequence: TGTGCCAGCAGCTTAGCCCTCTCTTTGGACAGGGAGAACACTGAAGCTTTCTTT.